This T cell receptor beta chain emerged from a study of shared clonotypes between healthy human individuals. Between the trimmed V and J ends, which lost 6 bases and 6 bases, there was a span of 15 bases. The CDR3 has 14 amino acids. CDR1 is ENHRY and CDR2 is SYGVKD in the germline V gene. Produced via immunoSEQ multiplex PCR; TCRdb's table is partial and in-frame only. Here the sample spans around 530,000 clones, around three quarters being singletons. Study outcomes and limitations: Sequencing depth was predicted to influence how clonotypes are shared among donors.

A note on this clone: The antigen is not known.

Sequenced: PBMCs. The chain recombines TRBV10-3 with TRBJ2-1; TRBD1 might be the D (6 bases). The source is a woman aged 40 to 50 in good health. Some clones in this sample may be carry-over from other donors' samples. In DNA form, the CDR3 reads TGTGCCATCAGAGTATTCACAGGGACCAATGAGCAGTTCTTC. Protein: CAIRVFTGTNEQFF.